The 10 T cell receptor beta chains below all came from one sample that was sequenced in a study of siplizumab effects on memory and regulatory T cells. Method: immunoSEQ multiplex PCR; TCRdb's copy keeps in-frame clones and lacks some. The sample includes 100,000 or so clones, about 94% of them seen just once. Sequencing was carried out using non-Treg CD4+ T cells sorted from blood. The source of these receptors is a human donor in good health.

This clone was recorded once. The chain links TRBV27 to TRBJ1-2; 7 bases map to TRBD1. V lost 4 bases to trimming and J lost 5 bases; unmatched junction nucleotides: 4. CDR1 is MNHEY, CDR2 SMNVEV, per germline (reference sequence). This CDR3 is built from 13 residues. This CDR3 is CASSSGQFYGYTF. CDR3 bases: TGTGCCAGCAGTTCGGGACAGTTTTATGGCTACACCTTC.

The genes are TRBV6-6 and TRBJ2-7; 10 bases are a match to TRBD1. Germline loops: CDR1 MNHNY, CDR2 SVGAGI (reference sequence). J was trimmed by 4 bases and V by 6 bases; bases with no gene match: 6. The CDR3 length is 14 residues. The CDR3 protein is CASRKPGQGYEQYF. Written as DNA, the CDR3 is TGTGCCAGCAGGAAACCGGGACAGGGGTACGAGCAGTACTTC.

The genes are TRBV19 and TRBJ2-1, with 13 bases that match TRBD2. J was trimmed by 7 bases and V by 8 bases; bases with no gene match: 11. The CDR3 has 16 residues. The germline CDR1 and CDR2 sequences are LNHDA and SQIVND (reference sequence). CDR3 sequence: CASCPTSGRANNEQFF. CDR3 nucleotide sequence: TGTGCCAGTTGCCCCACTAGCGGGAGGGCCAATAATGAGCAGTTCTTC.

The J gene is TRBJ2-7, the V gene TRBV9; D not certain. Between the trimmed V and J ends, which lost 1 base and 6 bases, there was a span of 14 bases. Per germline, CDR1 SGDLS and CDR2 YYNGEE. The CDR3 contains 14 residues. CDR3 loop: CASSVTGVGSEQYF. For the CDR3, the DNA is TGTGCCAGCAGCGTAACGGGTGTTGGGTCCGAGCAGTACTTC.

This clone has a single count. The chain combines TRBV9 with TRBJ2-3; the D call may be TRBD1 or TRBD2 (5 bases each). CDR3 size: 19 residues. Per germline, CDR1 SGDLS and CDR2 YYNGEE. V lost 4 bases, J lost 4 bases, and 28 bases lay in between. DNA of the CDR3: TGTGCCAGCAGCCCGGACCCGGCGCGACTCCTGATGGGGGCAGATACGCAGTATTTT. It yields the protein CASSPDPARLLMGADTQYF.

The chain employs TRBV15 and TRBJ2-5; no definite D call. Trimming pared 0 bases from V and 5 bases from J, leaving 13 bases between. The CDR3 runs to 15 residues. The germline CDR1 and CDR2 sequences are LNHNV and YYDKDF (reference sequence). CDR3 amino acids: CATSREAAVWETQYF. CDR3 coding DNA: TGTGCCACCAGCAGAGAGGCTGCAGTCTGGGAGACCCAGTACTTC.

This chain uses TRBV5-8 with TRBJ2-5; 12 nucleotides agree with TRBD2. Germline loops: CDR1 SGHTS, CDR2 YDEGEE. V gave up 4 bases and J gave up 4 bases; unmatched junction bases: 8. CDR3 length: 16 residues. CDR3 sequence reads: CASSPRLAGVGETQYF. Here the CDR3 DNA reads TGTGCCAGCAGCCCGCGACTAGCGGGAGTTGGAGAGACCCAGTACTTC.

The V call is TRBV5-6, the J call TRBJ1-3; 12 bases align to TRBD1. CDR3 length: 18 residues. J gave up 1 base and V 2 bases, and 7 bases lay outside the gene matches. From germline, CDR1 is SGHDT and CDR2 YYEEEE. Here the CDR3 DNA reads TGTGCCAGCAGCTTTTTTACGGGACAGGGGGCATCTGGAAACACCATATATTTT. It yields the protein CASSFFTGQGASGNTIYF.

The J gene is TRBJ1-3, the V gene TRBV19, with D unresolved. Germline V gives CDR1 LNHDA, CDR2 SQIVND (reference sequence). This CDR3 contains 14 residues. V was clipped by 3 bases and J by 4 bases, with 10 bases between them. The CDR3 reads CASSIVSQGNTIYF. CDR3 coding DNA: TGTGCCAGTAGTATCGTGTCGCAAGGAAACACCATATATTTT.

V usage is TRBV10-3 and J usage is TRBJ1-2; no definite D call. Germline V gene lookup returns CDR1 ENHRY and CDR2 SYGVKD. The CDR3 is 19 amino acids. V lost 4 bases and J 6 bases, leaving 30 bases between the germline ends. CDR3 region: CAISVASPHDGPGSDGYTF. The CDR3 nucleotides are TGTGCCATCAGTGTGGCCAGCCCCCATGACGGTCCCGGGTCCGATGGCTACACCTTC.